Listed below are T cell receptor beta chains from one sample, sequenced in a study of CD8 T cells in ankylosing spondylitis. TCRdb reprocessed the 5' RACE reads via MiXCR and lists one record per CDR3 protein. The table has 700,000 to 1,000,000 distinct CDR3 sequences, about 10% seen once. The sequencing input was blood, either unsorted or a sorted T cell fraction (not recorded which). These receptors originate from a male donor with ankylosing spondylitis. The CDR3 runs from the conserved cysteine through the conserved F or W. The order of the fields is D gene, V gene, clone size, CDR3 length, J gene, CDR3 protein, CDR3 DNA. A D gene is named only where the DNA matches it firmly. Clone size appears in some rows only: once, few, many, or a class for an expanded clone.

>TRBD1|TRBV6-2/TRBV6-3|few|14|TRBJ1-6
CASRAGTDNSPLHF
TGTGCCAGCAGGGCCGGGACAGATAATTCACCCCTCCACTTT
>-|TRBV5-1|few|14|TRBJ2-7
CASSPTYTSYEQYF
TGCGCCAGCAGCCCGACATACACTTCCTACGAGCAGTACTTC
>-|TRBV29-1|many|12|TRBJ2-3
CSVEGAADTQYF
TGCAGCGTTGAGGGGGCGGCGGATACGCAGTATTTT
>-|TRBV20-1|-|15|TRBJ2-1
CSATHLASSYNEQFF
TGCAGTGCTACGCACCTAGCGAGTTCCTACAATGAGCAGTTCTTC
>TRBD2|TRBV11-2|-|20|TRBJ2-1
CASSPGTGKASGRPYNEQFF
TGTGCCAGCAGCCCAGGGACAGGGAAGGCTAGCGGGAGGCCCTACAATGAGCAGTTCTTC
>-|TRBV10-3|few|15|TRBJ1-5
CAISAWQGLGQPQHF
TGTGCCATCAGTGCATGGCAGGGACTAGGACAGCCCCAGCATTTT
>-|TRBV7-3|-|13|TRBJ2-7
CASPKYLSYEQYF
TGTGCCAGCCCAAAATATTTGTCCTACGAGCAGTACTTC
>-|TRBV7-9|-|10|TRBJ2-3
CASSFIPPAF
TGTGCCAGCAGCTTCATCCCACCGGCCTTC
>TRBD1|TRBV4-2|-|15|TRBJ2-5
CASSPGQVAAETQYF
TGTGCCAGCAGCCCGGGACAGGTCGCGGCGGAGACCCAGTACTTC
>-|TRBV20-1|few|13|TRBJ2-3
CSAGGRIPDTQYF
TGCAGTGCCGGGGGCCGGATCCCAGATACGCAGTATTTT
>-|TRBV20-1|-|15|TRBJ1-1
CSARDVDSPNTEAFF
TGCAGTGCTAGAGATGTGGACAGCCCGAACACTGAAGCTTTCTTT
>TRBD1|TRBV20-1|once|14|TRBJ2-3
CSAGTGHPGDTQYF
TGCAGTGCTGGGACAGGGCACCCCGGGGATACGCAGTATTTT
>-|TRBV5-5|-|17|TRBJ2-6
CASSSSQGSSGANVLTF
TGTGCCAGCAGCTCGAGTCAGGGCAGCTCTGGGGCCAACGTCCTGACTTTC
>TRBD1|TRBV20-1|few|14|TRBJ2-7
CSASEGDRPYEQYF
TGCAGTGCCTCTGAGGGGGACAGACCCTACGAGCAGTACTTC
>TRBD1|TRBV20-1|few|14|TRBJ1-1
CSATKGGTGTEAFF
TGCAGTGCTACCAAAGGGGGCACGGGGACTGAAGCTTTCTTT
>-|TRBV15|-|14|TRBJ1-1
CATSRETVNTEAFF
TGTGCCACCAGCAGAGAGACAGTGAACACTGAAGCTTTCTTT
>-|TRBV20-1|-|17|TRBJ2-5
CSTYGQWMRETQETQYF
TGCAGTACCTATGGACAGTGGATGCGGGAGACTCAAGAGACCCAGTACTTC
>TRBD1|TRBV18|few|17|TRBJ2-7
CASSPRSLGTVAYEQYF
TGTGCCAGCTCACCACGCTCCCTCGGGACAGTTGCCTACGAGCAGTACTTC
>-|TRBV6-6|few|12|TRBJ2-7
CASSYVTYEQYF
TGTGCCAGCAGTTATGTGACCTACGAGCAGTACTTC
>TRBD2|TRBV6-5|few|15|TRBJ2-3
CASSYISGGRDTQYF
TGTGCCAGCAGTTACATTAGCGGGGGGAGAGATACGCAGTATTTT
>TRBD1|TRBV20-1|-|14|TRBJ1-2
CSAGRGGFVIGYTF
TGCAGTGCTGGCAGGGGGGGCTTCGTCATTGGCTACACCTTC
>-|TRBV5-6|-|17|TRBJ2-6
CASSLRDNWSGANVLTF
TGTGCCAGCAGCCTCCGGGACAACTGGTCCGGGGCCAACGTCCTGACTTTC
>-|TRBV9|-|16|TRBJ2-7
CASSVAFTESSYEQYF
TGTGCCAGCAGCGTAGCTTTTACAGAGAGCTCCTACGAGCAGTACTTC
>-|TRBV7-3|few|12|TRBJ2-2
CASSPGSGELFF
TGTGCCAGCAGCCCCGGCAGCGGGGAGCTGTTTTTT
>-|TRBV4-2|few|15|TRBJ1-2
CASSPRAGDNYGYTF
TGTGCCAGCAGCCCAAGGGCAGGGGATAACTATGGCTACACCTTC
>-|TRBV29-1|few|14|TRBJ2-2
CSGYRDTITGELFF
TGCAGCGGATACCGGGACACGATAACCGGGGAGCTGTTTTTT
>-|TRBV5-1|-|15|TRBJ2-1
CASSLAASRYNEQFF
TGCGCCAGCAGCTTGGCGGCTAGCAGGTACAATGAGCAGTTCTTC
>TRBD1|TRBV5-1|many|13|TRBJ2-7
CASSKGQHYEQYF
TGCGCCAGCAGCAAGGGACAGCACTACGAGCAGTACTTC
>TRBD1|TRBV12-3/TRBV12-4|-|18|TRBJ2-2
CASSALSGTGRNTGELFF
TGTGCCAGCAGTGCCTTATCCGGGACAGGGAGGAACACCGGGGAGCTGTTTTTT
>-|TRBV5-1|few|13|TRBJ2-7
CASSLSGPYEQYF
TGCGCCAGCAGCTTGTCAGGGCCCTACGAGCAGTACTTC
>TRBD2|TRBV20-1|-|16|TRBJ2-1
CSARLPLRGGLYEQFF
TGCAGTGCTAGACTTCCCTTACGGGGGGGCCTCTATGAGCAGTTCTTC
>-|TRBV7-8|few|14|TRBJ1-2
CASSSTMGHYGYTF
TGTGCCAGCAGCAGCACTATGGGGCACTATGGCTACACCTTC
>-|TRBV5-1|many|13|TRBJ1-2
CASSLTVAYGYTF
TGCGCCAGCAGCCTGACAGTCGCCTATGGCTACACCTTC
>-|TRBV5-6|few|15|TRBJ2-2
CASSSLYTRTGELFF
TGTGCCAGCAGCTCGTTGTACACCCGGACCGGGGAGCTGTTTTTT
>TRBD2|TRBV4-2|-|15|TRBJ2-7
CASSQDWGSGNEQYF
TGTGCCAGCAGCCAAGATTGGGGTAGCGGGAACGAGCAGTACTTC
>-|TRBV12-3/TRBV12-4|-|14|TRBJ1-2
CASMAGGVFYGYTF
TGTGCCAGCATGGCGGGGGGCGTTTTCTATGGCTACACCTTC